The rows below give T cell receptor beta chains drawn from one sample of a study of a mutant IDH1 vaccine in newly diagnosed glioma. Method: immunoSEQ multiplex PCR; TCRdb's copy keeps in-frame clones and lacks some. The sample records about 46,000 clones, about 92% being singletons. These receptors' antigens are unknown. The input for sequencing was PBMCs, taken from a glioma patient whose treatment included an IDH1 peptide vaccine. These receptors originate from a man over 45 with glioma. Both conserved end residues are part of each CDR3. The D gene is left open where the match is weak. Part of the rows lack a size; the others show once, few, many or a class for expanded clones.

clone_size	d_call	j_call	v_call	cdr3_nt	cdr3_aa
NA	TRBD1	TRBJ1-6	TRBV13	TGTGCCAGCAGCTTGGGGGACAGGAGTAATTCACCCCTCCACTTT	CASSLGDRSNSPLHF
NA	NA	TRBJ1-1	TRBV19	TGTGCCAGTAGTATGTACCCGACGAACACTGAAGCTTTCTTT	CASSMYPTNTEAFF
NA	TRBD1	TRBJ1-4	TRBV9	TGTGCCAGCAGCGTTGGACAGGGCCGAGAAAAACTGTTTTTT	CASSVGQGREKLFF
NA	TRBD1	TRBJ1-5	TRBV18	TGTGCCAGCTCATCAGGGGGGCGCGGGAGTCTCCCTGCCCAGCATTTT	CASSSGGRGSLPAQHF
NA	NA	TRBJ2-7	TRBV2	TGTGCCAGCCAGAGGGCGGGACATTACGAGCAGTACTTC	CASQRAGHYEQYF
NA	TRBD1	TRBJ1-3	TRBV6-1	TGTGCCAGCAGTGTCTCCAGGGGGAGCTCTGGAAACACCATATATTTT	CASSVSRGSSGNTIYF
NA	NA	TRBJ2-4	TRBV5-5	TGTGCCAGCAGCACGGAGGGGCCCAAAAACATTCAGTACTTC	CASSTEGPKNIQYF
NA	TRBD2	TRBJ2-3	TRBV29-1	TGCAGCGTTGAACTAGCGGGCGAAAGCACAGATACGCAGTATTTT	CSVELAGESTDTQYF
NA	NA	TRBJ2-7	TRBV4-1	TGCGCCAGCAGCCAAGATCAAGGCTACGAGCAGTACTTC	CASSQDQGYEQYF
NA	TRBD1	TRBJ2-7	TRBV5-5	TGTGCCAGCAGCCTAGGGACAGGGACAGTCTACGAGCAGTACTTC	CASSLGTGTVYEQYF
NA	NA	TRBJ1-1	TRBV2	TGTGCCAGCAGTTCCAGGGAAACGAACACTGAAGCTTTCTTT	CASSSRETNTEAFF
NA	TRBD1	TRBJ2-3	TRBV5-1	TGCGCCAGCAGCTTGGACAGGGGTAAAGATACGCAGTATTTT	CASSLDRGKDTQYF
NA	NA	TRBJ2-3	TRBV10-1	TGCGCCAGCAGTGACGGGGGAGAGGCAGATACGCAGTATTTT	CASSDGGEADTQYF
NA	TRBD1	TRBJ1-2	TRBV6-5	TGTGCCAGCAGTCCCGGGACAGGGAGGTATGGCTACACCTTC	CASSPGTGRYGYTF
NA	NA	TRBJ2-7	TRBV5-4	TGTGCCAGCAGCCCTGAGGGACGAAACGGTGGCGAGCAGTACTTC	CASSPEGRNGGEQYF
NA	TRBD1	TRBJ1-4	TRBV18	TGTGCCAGCTCACAGACAGGGCTGGGCGAAAAACTGTTTTTT	CASSQTGLGEKLFF
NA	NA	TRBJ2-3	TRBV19	TGTGCCAGTAGTCCGGCAGGGATGAGCACAGATACGCAGTATTTT	CASSPAGMSTDTQYF
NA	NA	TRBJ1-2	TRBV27	TGTGCCAGCAGCCCAGGACAAAATAACTATGGCTACACCTTC	CASSPGQNNYGYTF
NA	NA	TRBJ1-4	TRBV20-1	TGCAGTGCTGTCCCCAGTGAAAAACTGTTTTTT	CSAVPSEKLFF
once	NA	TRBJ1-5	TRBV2	TGTGCCAGCAGTGGGGGGGCAAGACCCCAGCATTTT	CASSGGARPQHF
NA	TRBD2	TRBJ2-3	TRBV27	TGTGCCAGCAGTTTGGAGGCGCCAGGGCGGCTAGCGGCGAGCACAGATACGCAGTATTTT	CASSLEAPGRLAASTDTQYF
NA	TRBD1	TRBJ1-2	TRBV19	TGTGCCAGTAGTCAAGACAGGGTCTATGGCTACACCTTC	CASSQDRVYGYTF
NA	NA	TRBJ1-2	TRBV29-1	TGCAGCGTTGAAGCTTCGGGGGGCCTCTACACCTTC	CSVEASGGLYTF
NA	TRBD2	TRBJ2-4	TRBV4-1	TGCGCCAGCAGCCCAGAGAGCGGGAGAATGGAAAACATTCAGTACTTC	CASSPESGRMENIQYF
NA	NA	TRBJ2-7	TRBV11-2	TGTGCCAGCAGCTTAGATCCAGGGAATCTCTACGAGCAGTACTTC	CASSLDPGNLYEQYF
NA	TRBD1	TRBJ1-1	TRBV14	TGTGCCAGCAGCCGAGGACAGGGCGGGAGTACTGAAGCTTTCTTT	CASSRGQGGSTEAFF
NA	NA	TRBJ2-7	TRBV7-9	TGTGCCAGCAGCCTTACAGGGATCTCCTACGAGCAGTACTTC	CASSLTGISYEQYF
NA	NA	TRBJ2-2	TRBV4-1	TGCGCCAGCAGCCAAGGGCTAAGCGGGGAGCTGTTTTTT	CASSQGLSGELFF